The clone carrying this TCR beta chain came up a few times. What it binds is not known. TCRdb fed the RT-PCR reads into MiXCR, producing one record per CDR3 protein. Among almost 600,000 distinct CDR3 sequences listed, about 14% were seen once. These data come from a study of response to subunit inactivated influenza vaccine. Study findings and constraints: Authors suggested that a seasonal influenza vaccination recruits few new T cells each time.

Germline V lookup: CDR1 LGHDT, CDR2 YNNKEL (reference sequence). CDR3 length equals 14 residues. The V gene end was trimmed by 6 bases and the J gene end by 8 bases; junction bases not matched to a gene: 5. The sequence was collected from a man aged 50 to 59 who received an inactivated influenza vaccine. Sequenced material: PBMCs from blood, taken roughly 12 days after vaccination. This chain uses TRBV3-1 with TRBJ2-1; 12 bases map to TRBD2. For the CDR3, the DNA is TGTGCCAGCAGTAGGACTAGCGGGGTAGATGAGCAGTTCTTC. Translating it yields CASSRTSGVDEQFF.